This TCR beta chain was found in a study of blood T cell repertoires in COVID-19. Whole-study context: Some COVID-19 samples were acute and others convalescent; all came from the United States, Italy and Spain. From T cells, B-cell-depleted T cells, or PBMCs came the material, which was cDNA or gDNA.

Authors' methods: The assay estimated nucleated cells by amplifying reference gene primers. Clones were read by immunoSEQ multiplex PCR, and TCRdb kept only the in-frame ones, dropping some. V, J and clone size are those of that table, while D and trimming were read from the DNA. The sample includes a few hundred thousand clones, 90% of them seen just once. Germline lookup yields CDR1 KGHSH and CDR2 LQKENI. V lost 1 base and J lost 1, with 7 bases in between. There are 14 residues in the CDR3. Donors were grouped by their self-reported clinical history. The chain combines TRBV18 with TRBJ2-5, with D unresolved. The sample comprised PBMCs or T cells enriched from blood (not recorded which). This TCR was recovered from a young man who had been exposed to COVID-19. CDR3 nucleotide sequence: TGTGCCAGCTCACCACGACGAGGCCAAGAGACCCAGTACTTC. Its protein is CASSPRRGQETQYF.